Shown below are 13 T cell receptor beta chains from a single sample sequenced in a study of T cell responses to AZD1222 COVID-19 vaccine. Profiled with immunoSEQ multiplex PCR; TCRdb holds only in-frame clones, not every one. The table includes 100,000 to 150,000 clones, more than 70% detected once. Here the sequenced sample was peripheral blood, taken on day 0 of AZD1222 vaccination. The receptors stem from an adult in good health.

The CDR3 coding sequence is TGCGCCAGCAGTCAATCATCGGGACAGAGCTCCTACGAGCAGTACTTC. Its translation: CASSQSSGQSSYEQYF. The chain couples TRBV23-1 to TRBJ2-7; TRBD1 agrees at 7 bases. TRBV23-1 is known as an ORF, though its function is uncertain. V was pared by 0 bases and J by 0 bases, with 5 bases of the junction left unmatched. The CDR3 is made up of 16 amino acids.

The chain joins TRBV7-9 to TRBJ2-7; TRBD1 agrees at 8 bases. Trimming cost V 1 base and J 2 bases; bases outside gene matches: 7. The CDR3 extends over 16 amino acids. Germline values: CDR1 SEHNR, CDR2 FQNEAQ (reference sequence). The CDR3 nucleotides read TGTGCCAGCAGCTTAGGAGGACAGGGTGTCACCTACGAGCAGTACTTC. It translates to CASSLGGQGVTYEQYF.

CDR3 in amino acids: CATQWQGDAAEAFF. The CDR3 nucleotides are TGTGCCACCCAGTGGCAGGGGGACGCCGCTGAAGCTTTCTTT. The chain combines TRBV2 with TRBJ1-1; 7 positions match TRBD1. Germline assignment: CDR1 SNHLY and CDR2 FYNNEI. With V trimmed by 10 bases and J by 6 bases, 14 bases remained unmatched. This CDR3 is 14 amino acids long.

V is TRBV19 and J is TRBJ2-6; D unresolved. Germline V gene sequence: CDR1 LNHDA, CDR2 SQIVND (reference sequence). V lost 3 bases and J lost 2, with 11 bases in between. This CDR3 comprises 16 residues. The CDR3 DNA is TGTGCCAGTAGTATGTCGTCGGCGCCTGGGGCCAACGTCCTGACTTTC. Its translation is CASSMSSAPGANVLTF.

The chain has TRBV7-9 and TRBJ2-2; 8 bases fit TRBD1. Germline assignment: CDR1 SEHNR and CDR2 FQNEAQ (reference sequence). The CDR3 is 16 amino acids. V gave up 11 bases and J gave up 4 bases; unmatched junction bases: 15. The CDR3 loop is CAGTQSGGGSTGELFF. Written as DNA, the CDR3 is TGTGCCGGAACACAGTCAGGGGGCGGCAGCACCGGGGAGCTGTTTTTT.

This clone was observed a single time. The chain uses TRBV3-1 (or the pseudogene TRBV3-2) and TRBJ1-1; 10 bases are a match to TRBD1. The CDR3 is 14 residues long. V lost 4 bases to trimming and J lost 5 bases; unmatched junction nucleotides: 4. The germline gives CDR1 LGHDT, CDR2 YNNKEL (reference sequence). The CDR3 is CASSPGQGRTEAFF. The CDR3 nucleotides are TGTGCCAGCAGCCCGGGACAGGGGAGGACTGAAGCTTTCTTT.

The chain recombines TRBV28 with TRBJ2-1, with 8 bases matching TRBD1. The junction had 9 bases not matched to a gene; V was cut back by 5 bases and J by 6 bases. The germline gives CDR1 MDHEN, CDR2 SYDVKM. CDR3 length equals 15 residues. CDR3 DNA sequence: TGTGCCAGCAGTCTACCGCAGGGGGCAGGCAATGAGCAGTTCTTC. This sequence encodes CASSLPQGAGNEQFF.

The rearrangement joins TRBV11-2 to TRBJ2-1; weak D call: TRBD2 (5 bases). This CDR3 has 14 amino acids. The germline V gene encodes CDR1 SGHAT and CDR2 FQNNGV. The V gene lost 4 bases and the J gene lost 10 bases, with 17 bases spanning the gap. CDR3 residues: CASSSVTMEVEQFF. In nucleotides, the CDR3 is TGTGCCAGCAGCTCAGTTACAATGGAGGTGGAGCAGTTCTTC.

This clone was recorded once. The V gene is TRBV11-2, the J gene TRBJ1-4; D might be TRBD1 (5 bases). The germline V and J ends were trimmed by 5 bases and 0 bases, with 10 bases remaining between them. The germline V gene encodes CDR1 SGHAT and CDR2 FQNNGV. The CDR3 covers 15 residues. The CDR3 is CASSQYRTTNEKLFF. In nucleotides, the CDR3 is TGTGCCAGCAGCCAATACAGGACAACTAATGAAAAACTGTTTTTT.

To note about this clone: The sample holds other DNA sequences that translate to the same CDR3. V is TRBV18 and J is TRBJ2-3; the match to TRBD1 covers 10 bases. There are 15 residues in the CDR3. Germline-derived CDR1 and CDR2 are KGHSH and LQKENI. With 0 bases clipped from V and 4 bases from J, the junction kept 1 base outside the gene matches. CDR3 protein: CASSPPTGGADTQYF. CDR3 nucleotide sequence: TGTGCCAGCTCACCACCGACAGGGGGCGCAGATACGCAGTATTTT. Combining the CDR3 with reference TRBV18 and TRBJ2-3 gives the whole variable domain NAGVMQNPRHLVRRRGQEARLRCSPMKGHSHVYWYRQLPEEGLKFMVYLQKENIIDESGMPKERFSAEFPKEGPSILRIQQVVRGDSAAYFCASSPPTGGADTQYFGPGTRLTVL.

The genes are TRBV6-1 and TRBJ1-5, with D unclear. Trimming took 0 bases from V and 2 from J, leaving 11 bases between them. The CDR3 contains 16 residues. Per the germline V gene, CDR1 is MNHNS and CDR2 is SASEGT. CDR3 sequence reads: CASSEASGVRNQPQHF. CDR3 coding DNA: TGTGCCAGCAGTGAAGCGAGTGGGGTTCGCAATCAGCCCCAGCATTTT.

The CDR3 protein is CASSSAKAPHF. The CDR3 nucleotides are TGTGCCAGCAGTTCCGCCAAGGCCCCTCACTTT. The chain carries TRBV12-3 or TRBV12-4 and TRBJ1-6, with D unresolved. Trimming took 4 bases from V and 19 from J, leaving 14 bases between them. CDR3 length: 11 amino acids.

The chain combines TRBV11-3 with TRBJ2-1; 10 bases align to TRBD1. Germline V gene lookup returns CDR1 SGHNT and CDR2 YENEEA. The CDR3 is 14 amino acids. The junction had 6 bases not matched to a gene; V was cut back by 5 bases and J by 8 bases. The CDR3 region has the DNA TGTGCCAGCAGCCAGGCAGGGACAGGGGATGAGCAGTTCTTC. Translating gives CASSQAGTGDEQFF.